This T cell receptor beta chain was observed in a study of shared clonotypes between healthy human individuals. General study points: It was observed that 5% to 6.5% of naive CD4 clonotypes were shared across a few donors. Researchers found naive subsets generally carried larger estimated richness than memory subsets.

Worth noting for this clone: Antigen: not known.

Naive CD8 populations comprised CD45RO-negative cells positively selected for CCR7, excluding terminally differentiated effector memory CD45RA+ cells. The CDR3 has 16 amino acids. Each cell subset's genomic DNA was divided evenly among several immunoSEQ plates. In the study's own analysis: Quality scores were absent from the junction-only immunoSEQ sequences, so filtering differed. TCRdb's table, derived via immunoSEQ multiplex PCR, lists solely in-frame clones and lacks some. The V and J calls and clone size come from that table; D and trimming were worked out from the DNA. The sample has some 2,000,000 clones, about 94% seen once.

This TCR was sampled from a man aged 18 to 29 in good health. The chain links TRBV21-1 to TRBJ2-3; the table gives TRBD1 as D, unverified against the DNA. TRBV21-1 corresponds to a pseudogene. Sequenced input: naive CD8+ T cells sorted from blood. The CDR3 reads CASDLVGREGSDTQYF. CDR3 nucleotide sequence: TGTGCCAGCGACTTAGTGGGCAGGGAAGGGTCAGATACGCAGTATTTT.